Listed below are T cell receptor beta chains from one sample, sequenced in a study of blood T cell repertoires in COVID-19. TCRdb's copy holds only in-frame clones and misses some; the assay was immunoSEQ multiplex PCR. The sample lists around 470,000 clones, 85% to 90% occurring once. Source material: peripheral blood. These TCRs come from a man aged 18-30 years with COVID-19, enrolled during active disease. CDR3s include the opening cysteine and the closing phenylalanine or tryptophan. The order of the fields is J gene, clone size, CDR3 length, D gene, V gene, CDR3 DNA, CDR3 protein. The D gene is left open where the match is weak. Where a row states a size, it is once, few, many or the class of an expanded clone; other rows omit it.

J: TRBJ1-1; size: few; length: 14; D: TRBD1; V: TRBV25-1; DNA: TGTGCCAGCAGTGAGGGGACAGTGAACACTGAAGCTTTCTTT; CDR3: CASSEGTVNTEAFF
J: TRBJ2-5; size: once; length: 14; D: TRBD1; V: TRBV7-9; DNA: TGTGCCAGCAGCCAGGACAGGGTCGGTGAGACCCAGTACTTC; CDR3: CASSQDRVGETQYF
J: TRBJ1-1; size: -; length: 13; D: -; V: TRBV29-1; DNA: TGCAGCGTTGAGATGAGGCTGGGCACTGAAGCTTTCTTT; CDR3: CSVEMRLGTEAFF
J: TRBJ1-6; size: -; length: 15; D: TRBD1; V: TRBV27; DNA: TGTGCCAGCAGCGAAATCTCAGGGGGCCGATCACCCCTCCACTTT; CDR3: CASSEISGGRSPLHF
J: TRBJ2-7; size: -; length: 15; D: TRBD1; V: TRBV5-1; DNA: TGCGCCAGCAGTTCGGACAGGGGGCGCGGGTACGAGCAGTACTTC; CDR3: CASSSDRGRGYEQYF
J: TRBJ2-7; size: few; length: 14; D: -; V: TRBV2; DNA: TGTGCCAGCAGTGAAGGGCAGATACCCTACGAGCAGTACTTC; CDR3: CASSEGQIPYEQYF
J: TRBJ1-5; size: once; length: 16; D: TRBD1; V: TRBV4-1; DNA: TGCGCCAGCAGCCAAGCTAGGGGGCAGAGCAATCAGCCCCAGCATTTT; CDR3: CASSQARGQSNQPQHF
J: TRBJ2-2; size: -; length: 14; D: TRBD1; V: TRBV2; DNA: TGTGCCAGCCAGGGGGTCTTGGGCACCGGGGAGCTGTTTTTT; CDR3: CASQGVLGTGELFF
J: TRBJ2-7; size: once; length: 15; D: -; V: TRBV15; DNA: TGTGCCACCAGCAGAGCTCGAGGCTACACGGAGGAGCAGTACTTC; CDR3: CATSRARGYTEEQYF
J: TRBJ2-1; size: -; length: 16; D: TRBD2; V: TRBV6-4; DNA: TGTGCCAGCAGTGAGACTTCTAGCGGGAGAATGAATGAGCAGTTCTTC; CDR3: CASSETSSGRMNEQFF
J: TRBJ1-3; size: -; length: 16; D: -; V: TRBV5-1; DNA: TGCGCCAGCAGCTTGGGCCCTATTGACTCTGGAAACACCATATATTTT; CDR3: CASSLGPIDSGNTIYF
J: TRBJ2-7; size: -; length: 15; D: TRBD1; V: TRBV7-7; DNA: TGTGCCAGCAGCTTCGGGACAGGGGAGTCCTACGAGCAGTACTTC; CDR3: CASSFGTGESYEQYF
J: TRBJ2-5; size: -; length: 13; D: -; V: TRBV18; DNA: TGTGCCAGCTCACCTTCGTACCAAGAGACCCAGTACTTC; CDR3: CASSPSYQETQYF
J: TRBJ2-2; size: once; length: 14; D: -; V: TRBV3-1/TRBV3-2; DNA: TGTGCCAGCAGCCAATATTCCTATACCGGGGAGCTGTTTTTT; CDR3: CASSQYSYTGELFF
J: TRBJ2-7; size: -; length: 15; D: TRBD1; V: TRBV27; DNA: TGTGCCAGCAGTCTGGGGACAGGGATGGTATACGAGCAGTACTTC; CDR3: CASSLGTGMVYEQYF
J: TRBJ2-2; size: -; length: 15; D: -; V: TRBV2; DNA: TGTGCCAGCAGTGAAGCGCTACGGGGCACCGGGGAGCTGTTTTTT; CDR3: CASSEALRGTGELFF
J: TRBJ2-2; size: -; length: 16; D: -; V: TRBV21-1; DNA: TGTGCCAGCAGCCCTAAGGAGCGGACGAACACCGGGGAGCTGTTTTTT; CDR3: CASSPKERTNTGELFF
J: TRBJ2-1; size: -; length: 14; D: TRBD1; V: TRBV6-4; DNA: TGTGCCACCGCGGCCAGGGGGCTTGGCAATGAGCAGTTCTTC; CDR3: CATAARGLGNEQFF
J: TRBJ2-7; size: -; length: 13; D: TRBD1; V: TRBV5-1; DNA: TGCGCCAGCAGCCCCCGGGACAGGGCCGAGCAGTACTTC; CDR3: CASSPRDRAEQYF
J: TRBJ2-7; size: -; length: 14; D: TRBD1; V: TRBV5-5; DNA: TGTGCCAGCAGCCTCGGGACAGGCCTCTACGAGCAGTACTTC; CDR3: CASSLGTGLYEQYF
J: TRBJ2-3; size: once; length: 17; D: TRBD2; V: TRBV2; DNA: TGTGCCAGCAGTTTTCCTAGCGGGACGTATGACACAGATACGCAGTATTTT; CDR3: CASSFPSGTYDTDTQYF
J: TRBJ1-1; size: -; length: 14; D: TRBD1; V: TRBV3-1/TRBV3-2; DNA: TGTGCCAGCAGCCGAGGGACAGGGGGCACTGAAGCTTTCTTT; CDR3: CASSRGTGGTEAFF
J: TRBJ1-1; size: -; length: 14; D: TRBD1; V: TRBV5-1; DNA: TGCGCCAGCAGCTTTCGACAGGGTGCCACTGAAGCTTTCTTT; CDR3: CASSFRQGATEAFF
J: TRBJ2-2; size: once; length: 16; D: TRBD2; V: TRBV14; DNA: TGTGCCAGCAGCCGCTATAGCGGGGGGGCCGGCGGGGAGCTGTTTTTT; CDR3: CASSRYSGGAGGELFF
J: TRBJ2-7; size: -; length: 15; D: TRBD2; V: TRBV30; DNA: TGTGCCTGGAGTGAGGCGGGAGGGCCCTCCTACGAGCAGTACTTC; CDR3: CAWSEAGGPSYEQYF
J: TRBJ2-1; size: -; length: 17; D: TRBD2; V: TRBV11-2; DNA: TGTGCCAGCAGCTTGGGACACCTAGCGGGAGGGCGCAATGAGCAGTTCTTC; CDR3: CASSLGHLAGGRNEQFF
J: TRBJ2-3; size: -; length: 17; D: -; V: TRBV19; DNA: TGTGCCAGTAGTATACTATCTAGCGTTTTCGGCACAGATACGCAGTATTTT; CDR3: CASSILSSVFGTDTQYF
J: TRBJ2-7; size: -; length: 13; D: -; V: TRBV5-1; DNA: TGCGCCAGCAGCCGAGACTGGTCATACGAGCAGTACTTC; CDR3: CASSRDWSYEQYF
J: TRBJ2-2; size: -; length: 16; D: TRBD1; V: TRBV18; DNA: TGTGCCAGCTCACCAAGGAGACAGGGAACCACCGGGGAGCTGTTTTTT; CDR3: CASSPRRQGTTGELFF
J: TRBJ2-1; size: -; length: 15; D: -; V: TRBV2; DNA: TGTGCCAGCAGAGACACGGGACTGTTGTCCAGGGAGCAGTTCTTC; CDR3: CASRDTGLLSREQFF
J: TRBJ1-1; size: -; length: 15; D: -; V: TRBV19; DNA: TGTGCCAGTAGTATCAGGACGGGAGCGAACACTGAAGCTTTCTTT; CDR3: CASSIRTGANTEAFF
J: TRBJ1-6; size: -; length: 14; D: -; V: TRBV2; DNA: TGTGCCAGCAGTGCTGAAGGGAGCAATTCACCCCTCCACTTT; CDR3: CASSAEGSNSPLHF
J: TRBJ1-1; size: -; length: 14; D: -; V: TRBV14; DNA: TGTGCCAGCAGCCCGGACACAGGGCCGTTTGAAGCTTTCTTT; CDR3: CASSPDTGPFEAFF
J: TRBJ2-7; size: -; length: 15; D: -; V: TRBV3-1/TRBV3-2; DNA: TGTGCCAGCAGCCTGACTGCAGGGGTCATCTACGAGCAGTACTTC; CDR3: CASSLTAGVIYEQYF
J: TRBJ2-7; size: -; length: 12; D: -; V: TRBV27; DNA: TGTGCCAGCAGTTTATCGGCGGGTGTACAGTACTTC; CDR3: CASSLSAGVQYF
J: TRBJ2-4; size: -; length: 13; D: TRBD2; V: TRBV6-6; DNA: TGTGCCAGCAGTGCGGGGAGGGGAAACATTCAGTACTTC; CDR3: CASSAGRGNIQYF
J: TRBJ1-1; size: -; length: 16; D: -; V: TRBV5-4; DNA: TGTGCCAGCAGCTCAGATTGGGGGGGGCAGAACACTGAAGCTTTCTTT; CDR3: CASSSDWGGQNTEAFF
J: TRBJ1-2; size: once; length: 15; D: TRBD1; V: TRBV5-1; DNA: TGCGCCAGCAGATCCAAGGACAGGGGGAACTATGGCTACACCTTC; CDR3: CASRSKDRGNYGYTF
J: TRBJ1-6; size: -; length: 15; D: -; V: TRBV19; DNA: TGTGCCAGTAGTCCCGACCGATGGGGCAATTCACCCCTCCACTTT; CDR3: CASSPDRWGNSPLHF
J: TRBJ1-1; size: -; length: 13; D: TRBD1; V: TRBV5-1; DNA: TGCGCCAGCAGCACCGGACAGGGCACTGAAGCTTTCTTT; CDR3: CASSTGQGTEAFF
J: TRBJ2-7; size: -; length: 15; D: TRBD1; V: TRBV28; DNA: TGTGCCAGCAGCTCGGCCGGGACAGGGGCCTACGAGCAGTACTTC; CDR3: CASSSAGTGAYEQYF
J: TRBJ2-7; size: -; length: 13; D: -; V: TRBV28; DNA: TGTGCCACTCACCCTGGAGGGCGGCTCGAGCAGTACTTC; CDR3: CATHPGGRLEQYF